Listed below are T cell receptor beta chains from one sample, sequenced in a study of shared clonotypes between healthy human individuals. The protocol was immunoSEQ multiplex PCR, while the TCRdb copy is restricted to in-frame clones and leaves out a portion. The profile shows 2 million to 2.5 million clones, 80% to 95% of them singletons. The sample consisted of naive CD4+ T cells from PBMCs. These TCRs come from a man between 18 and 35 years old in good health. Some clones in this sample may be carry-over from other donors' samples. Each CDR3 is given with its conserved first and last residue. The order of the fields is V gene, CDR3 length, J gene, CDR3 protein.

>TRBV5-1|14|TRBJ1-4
CASSLQVPNEKLFF
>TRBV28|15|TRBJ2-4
CASSSNLGAKNIQYF
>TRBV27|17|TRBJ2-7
CASSPLGGRVTSYEQYF
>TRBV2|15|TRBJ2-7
CANGGGDTRGHEQYF
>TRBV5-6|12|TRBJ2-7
CASSRTAREQYF
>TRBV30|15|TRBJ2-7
CAWSAGLAGTYEQYF
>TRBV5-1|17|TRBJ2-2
CASSLSGGQGSAGELFF
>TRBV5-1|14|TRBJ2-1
CASSSPSSYNEQFF
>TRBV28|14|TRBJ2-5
CASSPQGVEETQYF
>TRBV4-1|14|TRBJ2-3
CASSQRQGTDTQYF
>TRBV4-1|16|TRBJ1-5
CASSQGPQRSNQPQHF
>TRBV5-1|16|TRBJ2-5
CASSSTPSRDQETQYF
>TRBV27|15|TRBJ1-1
CASSLTRGGNTEAFF
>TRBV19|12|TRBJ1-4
CASSMGAEKLFF
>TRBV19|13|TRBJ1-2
CASRDRAYYGYTF
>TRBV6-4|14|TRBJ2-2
CASSDEGATGELFF
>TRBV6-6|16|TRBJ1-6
CASSYSGGSYNSPLHF
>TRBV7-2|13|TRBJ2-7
CASSFNQRYEQYF
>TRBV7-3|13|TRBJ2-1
CASSLAGGDEQFF
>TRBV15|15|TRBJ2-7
CATSRGGGNSYEQYF
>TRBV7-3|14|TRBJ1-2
CASSFNRGDYGYTF
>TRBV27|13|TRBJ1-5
CASSFRRNQPQHF
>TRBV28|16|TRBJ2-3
CASSSRAERYTDTQYF
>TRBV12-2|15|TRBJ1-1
CASRTHRAEGTEAFF
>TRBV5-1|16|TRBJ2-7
CASSLATSGRPYEQYF
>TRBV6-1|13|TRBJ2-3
CATLRGGTDTQYF
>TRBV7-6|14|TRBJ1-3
CASSLQSSGNTIYF
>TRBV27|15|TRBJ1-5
CASSLDRLGHQPQHF
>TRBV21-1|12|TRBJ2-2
CASSPGTGELFF